This TCR beta chain originates from a study of regulatory T cells in long-lasting Graves disease. Looking at the study overall: Newly diagnosed Graves' patients took antithyroid drugs under 3 months.

The time point denotes: newly diagnosed GD, antithyroid drugs for less than 3 months. PBMCs were the source of the RNA used for TCR sequencing. The V segment lost 10 bases and the J segment 4 bases; nucleotides outside the gene matches: 10. Germline V gives CDR1 SNHLY, CDR2 FYNNEI. The CDR3 extends over 15 amino acids. Whole-study findings and limits: Persistent patients shared more public clonotypes (roughly 2,800) than new patients (approximately 900). Accuracy could have been hurt by small sample size.

This clonotype was recorded many times. Its antigen remains unidentified. Building of the TCR beta libraries involved iRepertoire HTBI primers and Arm-PCR of CDR3 regions. TCRdb used MiXCR to reprocess the multiplex PCR reads, holding one entry per CDR3 protein. The sample yields about 360,000 distinct CDR3 sequences, around 15% seen once. The same data also contributed to another study, on T cells in Graves' hyperthyroidism and ophthalmopathy.

Here the sequenced sample was peripheral blood mononuclear cells (PBMCs), taken at new diagnosis, from a patient treated with antithyroid drugs. V is TRBV2 and J is TRBJ2-1; 10 bases fit TRBD2. This TCR was sampled from a woman between 18 and 29 years old with Graves disease. The chain's CDR3 is CATELAGKPYNEQFF. CDR3 coding DNA: TGTGCCACCGAACTAGCGGGAAAACCTTACAATGAGCAGTTCTTC.